The following is a TCR beta chain sequence with its context. In assigning cohorts, the study relied on participant-reported clinical history. This specimen belongs to a study of blood T cell repertoires in COVID-19. Original processing methods: Amplification with reference gene primers provided the estimates of nucleated cell counts. Only in-frame clones appear in the TCRdb table, and some are missing; sequencing was by immunoSEQ multiplex PCR. V, J and clone size are taken as reported in that table, and D and trimming were inferred from the DNA itself. Of approximately 240,000 clones listed, roughly nine tenths were seen once; the top ten hold over 3%. The sample consisted of PBMCs or T cells enriched from blood (not recorded which). The receptor was derived from a woman aged 50 to 65 in a cohort exposed to, infected with or recovered from COVID-19 (not recorded which).

The CDR3 DNA is TGTGCTAGTGGGAGCCAGGAGACTAGCGGGGGGGCCAATGAGCAGTTCTTC. This encodes CASGSQETSGGANEQFF. V is TRBV12-5 and J is TRBJ2-1; 14 nucleotides match TRBD2. Germline V CDR1 and CDR2: LGHNT, FRNRAP. The CDR3 spans 17 residues. V lost 6 bases to trimming and J lost 6 bases; unmatched junction nucleotides: 10.